This T cell receptor beta chain was captured by sequencing in a study of neurological immune-mediated disorders (dated by TCRdb to about 2019). About the study as a whole: Among the approximately 34 multiple sclerosis patients, relapsing-remitting MS was present in 31 and secondary progressive MS was present in 3. Peripheral blood TCR-beta repertoires from HTLV-I-associated myelopathy (HAM/TSP) patients, multiple sclerosis patients and healthy controls were compared by UMI-based sequencing. The cohort was made up of about 65 subjects, consisting of some 15 HAM/TSP patients, about 35 multiple sclerosis patients and around 20 healthy controls. Longitudinal samples, technical triplicates and paired sorted CD4+ and CD8+ T-cell subsets, alongside PBMC samples, were included among the 90 to 130 TCR-beta libraries. On the study overall, not on this receptor specifically: The MS cluster was not associated with any clinical or MRI features, and the authors stated that larger cohorts are needed. TCR clonal expansion was highest in HAM/TSP patients and lowest in MS patients, with MS patients falling below even healthy controls. In a phylogenetic analysis, the repertoires of 18 out of 34 MS patients fell into a single cluster of related CDR3 sequences, pointing to a possible signature at the repertoire level. No identical CDR3 amino acid sequences were shared among expanded clones across subjects, suggesting private TCR-beta repertoires in all groups.

To synthesize cDNA, template-switch 5'RACE was performed with a primer carrying a 10-nucleotide random unique molecular identifier so that each TCR transcript was tagged. Every sequencing run yielded over 170 million TCR-beta sequences covering 15-18 subjects. The RNeasy kit was used to extract total RNA. The KAPA Real-time Library Amplification kit was used to amplify TCR-beta VDJ regions with primers for the TCR constant region and the 5'RACE anchor. A first PCR added sample indexes and Illumina adaptors, after which a second PCR increased the library yield. After Ampure bead purification, the TCR product of roughly 650 bp was size-selected on a 2% E-gel SizeSelection system. Before pooling, library quality was checked on a Bioanalyzer, concentration was measured with Qubit, and libraries were quantified with the Kapa Library Quantification kit. An Illumina HiSeq 2500 was used to sequence the libraries paired-end at 2 x 150 bp. To increase sequence diversity, about 23-32% phiX was spiked into each library pool. The paper's processing steps were these. The UMI-based MiGEC pipeline processed quality-filtered reads and removed over 75% of raw TCR sequences during error correction. IMGT germline references were used for alignment of VDJ genes, and clonotypes were defined by a unique CDR3 amino acid sequence together with V-J genes. Clonal expansion, Shannon diversity and CDR3 relatedness were evaluated with VDJtools (CalcPairwiseDistances, ClusterSamples), while phylogenetic trees were built in CLCbio workbench. Clones with at least 8 unique UMIs were defined as expanded, with this threshold being based on coefficient-of-variation modelling across technical triplicates. TCRdb reran the public reads through fastp at Q25 and MiXCR, keeping productive beta chains. Each CDR3 protein appears once, grouped with its most common genes and DNA. V and J calls and clone size were set by TCRdb, not the authors. The sample contains tens of thousands of distinct CDR3 sequences, 4.5% to 7% of them found a single time. The biggest ten clones account for 1.4% to 1.5% of the sample.

CDR1 SGDLS and CDR2 YYNGEE were looked up in the germline V gene. Trimming costs V 2 bases and J 4 bases, and their ends lie 9 bases apart. The CDR3 spans 13 residues, from the cysteine through the phenylalanine. Of the read, only the CDR3 DNA is kept; its 39 bases are in frame from base 1. With respect to this clonotype: Its antigen remains unidentified. No per-base quality is available; no much larger clone lies one base away.

For the sorted-subset TCR libraries, the starting material was over 800,000 sorted CD4+ or CD8+ T cells. Multiple sclerosis patients were enrolled in a US clinical protocol under which disease progression was evaluated by magnetic resonance imaging. Peripheral blood was subjected to Ficoll-Hypaque density gradient centrifugation to isolate PBMCs, which were then cryopreserved in liquid nitrogen. Paired sorted CD4+ and CD8+ subsets came from healthy controls, HAM/TSP patients and MS patients. The sequenced sample consisted of CD4+ T cells from blood. The chain uses TRBV9 and TRBJ1-1; matching of 5 bases hints at TRBD1 as the D gene. The TCR sequence derives from a woman aged 18-29 years with multiple sclerosis. The CDR3 protein is CASSVGGSTEAFF. The nucleotide sequence is given as TGTGCCAGCAGCGTCGGGGGGAGCACTGAAGCTTTCTTT.